What follows are 25 T cell receptor beta chains derived from one specimen sequenced in a study of cytomegalovirus exposure and HLA in healthy donors. This PCR relied on a set of 60 Vbeta primers and 13 Jbeta primers. Profiled with immunoSEQ multiplex PCR; TCRdb holds only in-frame clones, not every one. The sample contains about 100,000 clones, roughly 78% of which appear only once. Material for sequencing was PBMCs. Receptor source: a woman aged 55-70 years in good health and CMV-seronegative.

In its sample, this clone was seen a few times. The V call is TRBV7-2, the J call TRBJ1-6, with a possible D match to TRBD1 (5 bases). CDR1 is SGHTA and CDR2 is FQGNSA in the germline V gene. V was shortened by 5 bases and J by 10 bases, with 15 bases between the two germline ends. CDR3 size: 14 residues. CDR3 residues: CASSLRRGESPLHF. CDR3 nucleotide sequence: TGTGCCAGCAGCCTCCGGCGGGGGGAGTCACCCCTCCACTTT.

The CDR3, as DNA: TGTGCCACCAGCCTCTTTAGCGGGTACAATGAGCAGTTCTTC. Amino acids: CATSLFSGYNEQFF. The chain recombines TRBV15 with TRBJ2-1; TRBD2 agrees at 7 bases. The CDR3 length is 14 residues. J lost 4 bases, V lost 5 bases, and 5 bases had no gene match. Germline lookup yields CDR1 LNHNV and CDR2 YYDKDF (reference sequence).

The V gene is TRBV7-2, the J gene TRBJ2-1, with TRBD2 matching over 7 bases. Germline CDR1 and CDR2: SGHTA and FQGNSA. J lost 0 bases, V lost 2 bases, and 4 bases had no gene match. The CDR3 totals 16 residues. CDR3: CASSLNGRSSYNEQFF. CDR3 in DNA: TGTGCCAGCAGCTTAAACGGGAGGAGCTCCTACAATGAGCAGTTCTTC.

Concerning this clone: Other DNA variants within this sample encode the same CDR3. DNA of the CDR3: TGTGCCAGCAGTTACTCAGGACAGGGCGCCTACGAGCAGTACTTC. It yields the protein CASSYSGQGAYEQYF. The rearrangement uses TRBV6-5 and TRBJ2-7; 8 nucleotides align to TRBD1. After removal of 0 bases from V and 2 bases from J, the junction contained 3 bases not matched to a gene. CDR1 and CDR2 from the germline V gene are MNHEY and SVGAGI. The length of the CDR3 is 15 residues.

This chain uses TRBV2 with TRBJ2-5; D is possibly TRBD1 (5 bases). V was clipped by 8 bases and J by 5 bases, with 15 bases between them. This CDR3 region has 13 residues. Germline V lookup: CDR1 SNHLY, CDR2 FYNNEI. CDR3 in amino acids: CASWGPPAETQYF. The CDR3 coding sequence is TGTGCCAGCTGGGGCCCCCCGGCGGAGACCCAGTACTTC.

This clone came up once. The chain links TRBV5-1 to TRBJ2-5, with TRBD2 identical over 12 bases. V dropped 2 bases and J dropped 0; count of bases not matched to a gene: 2. This CDR3 is 16 amino acids long. CDR1 and CDR2 (germline): SGHRS, YFSETQ. CDR3 sequence: CASSFGTSGHQETQYF. The DNA for the CDR3 is TGCGCCAGCAGCTTCGGGACTAGCGGGCACCAAGAGACCCAGTACTTC. The whole variable domain, remainder taken from reference TRBV5-1 and TRBJ2-5, is KAGVTQTPRYLIKTRGQQVTLSCSPISGHRSVSWYQQTPGQGLQFLFEYFSETQRNKGNFPGRFSGRQFSNSRSEMNVSTLELGDSALYLCASSFGTSGHQETQYFGPGTRLLVL.

The chain is built from TRBV6-5 and TRBJ2-5, with a weak D call TRBD2 (5 bases). The DNA end favors TRBJ2-7, so the J call may be wrong. Germline V gene lookup returns CDR1 MNHEY and CDR2 SVGAGI. The CDR3 extends over 15 amino acids. CDR3 sequence: CASGTYPGSSYEQYF. The CDR3 DNA reads as TGTGCCAGCGGCACCTATCCGGGAAGCTCCTACGAGCAGTACTTC.

The chain uses TRBV28 and TRBJ1-5, with 7 bases matching TRBD1. This CDR3 contains 14 residues. J gave up 7 bases and V 5 bases, and 8 bases lay outside the gene matches. Per the germline V gene, CDR1 is MDHEN and CDR2 is SYDVKM. The CDR3 is CASSRRGGGQPQHF. CDR3 nucleotides: TGTGCCAGCAGTCGGAGAGGAGGGGGCCAGCCCCAGCATTTT.

This clone was picked up a small number of times. The rearrangement joins TRBV4-1 to TRBJ2-1; TRBD1 matches 12 bases. This CDR3 has 16 amino acids. The J segment lost 9 bases and the V segment lost 0 bases, leaving 6 bases of the junction unmatched. Germline CDR1 reads MGHRA; CDR2 reads YSYEKL. CDR3 in amino acids: CASSQDPEGQGAEQFF. Here the CDR3 DNA reads TGCGCCAGCAGCCAAGACCCCGAGGGACAGGGGGCTGAGCAGTTCTTC.

The chain recombines TRBV25-1 with TRBJ1-2; possibly TRBD1 for D (6 bases). V was pared by 5 bases and J by 3 bases, with 10 bases between. Germline values: CDR1 MGHDK, CDR2 SYGVNS. CDR3 size: 13 residues. The CDR3 reads CASSTGQYYGYTF. CDR3 nucleotide sequence: TGTGCCAGCAGTACCGGACAGTACTATGGCTACACCTTC.

CDR3 loop: CASKTLAGVQETQYF. The CDR3 DNA is TGTGCCAGCAAAACACTAGCGGGAGTACAAGAGACCCAGTACTTC. V and J are TRBV7-2 and TRBJ2-5; 11 bases map to TRBD2. The CDR3 covers 15 residues. Germline-derived CDR1 and CDR2 are SGHTA and FQGNSA. V was pared by 7 bases and J by 2 bases, with 6 bases of the junction left unmatched.

The chain employs TRBV7-2 and TRBJ1-4; weak D call: TRBD1 (6 bases). V lost 2 bases and J 7 bases, leaving 17 bases between the germline ends. Germline CDR1 and CDR2: SGHTA and FQGNSA. The CDR3 runs to 16 residues. The CDR3: CASSLQGRGVGEKLFF. CDR3 nucleotides: TGTGCCAGCAGCTTACAGGGGCGGGGGGTCGGTGAAAAACTGTTTTTT. Together with reference TRBV7-2 and TRBJ1-4, the CDR3 gives the full variable domain: GAGVSQSPSNKVTEKGKDVELRCDPISGHTALYWYRQSLGQGLEFLIYFQGNSAPDKSGLPSDRFSAERTGGSVSTLTIQRTQQEDSAVYLCASSLQGRGVGEKLFFGSGTQLSVL.

The V call is TRBV5-6, the J call TRBJ2-7; TRBD1 matches 7 bases. Germline V CDR1 and CDR2: SGHDT, YYEEEE. This CDR3 is 14 amino acids long. The V segment lost 0 bases and the J segment 3 bases; nucleotides outside the gene matches: 3. DNA for the CDR3: TGTGCCAGCAGCTTGGTCAGGGACAGCTACGAGCAGTACTTC. Its translation: CASSLVRDSYEQYF.

V is TRBV4-3 and J is TRBJ2-7; 11 bases are a match to TRBD1. Trimming removed 4 bases from V and 1 base from J; junction bases left unmatched: 3. CDR3 length equals 15 residues. CDR1 is LGHNA, CDR2 YSLEER, per germline. In DNA, the CDR3 is TGCGCCAGCAGCCCCGGGACAGGGGGGTCCTACGAGCAGTACTTC. Residues: CASSPGTGGSYEQYF.

V is TRBV6-4 and J is TRBJ2-7; D unclear. The CDR3 totals 14 residues. CDR1 and CDR2 (germline): MRHNA, SNTAGT. Trimming pared 3 bases from V and 0 bases from J, leaving 9 bases between. The CDR3 DNA follows: TGTGCCAGCAGTGAACGTGCCGGCTCCTACGAGCAGTACTTC. It encodes CASSERAGSYEQYF.

The V and J genes are TRBV7-9 and TRBJ1-1; 7 nucleotides match TRBD1. V lost 5 bases to trimming and J lost 1 base; unmatched junction nucleotides: 7. Germline assignment: CDR1 SEHNR and CDR2 FQNEAQ (reference sequence). The CDR3 length is 15 residues. The DNA for the CDR3 is TGTGCCAGCAGCGGGCGGGACAGCGAGAACACTGAAGCTTTCTTT. It codes for CASSGRDSENTEAFF.

The chain has TRBV5-4 and TRBJ2-5; 8 positions agree with TRBD2. V was pared by 5 bases and J by 5 bases, with 8 bases of the junction left unmatched. The CDR3 is 14 amino acids. The V gene's germline CDR1 is SGHNT and CDR2 YYREEE (reference sequence). The CDR3 protein is CASSLAGSGETQYF. CDR3 bases: TGTGCCAGCAGTTTAGCGGGGTCCGGGGAGACCCAGTACTTC.

This sequence joins TRBV27 and TRBJ1-2, with a tentative D call TRBD1 (5 bases). Trimming shortened V by 2 bases and J by 6 bases, and 16 bases separated the two germline ends. This CDR3 is 15 amino acids long. CDR1 is MNHEY and CDR2 is SMNVEV in the germline V gene (reference sequence). As DNA, the CDR3 is TGTGCCAGCAGTTTAGGGCGTCTCCACAGGAATGGCTACACCTTC. This sequence encodes CASSLGRLHRNGYTF.

The V and J genes are TRBV1 and TRBJ2-2; the D call TRBD2 from the table was never checked on the DNA. TRBV1 is labeled a pseudogene. This CDR3 has 17 amino acids. CDR3 nucleotides: TGCACCAGCAGCCAAAGAACTTTTAGCGGCTACACCGGGGAGCTGTTTTTT. Its translation: CTSSQRTFSGYTGELFF.

The gene calls are TRBV13 and TRBJ2-1, with a tentative D call TRBD2 (5 bases). Germline CDR1 reads PRHDT; CDR2 reads FYEKMQ (reference sequence). This CDR3 is 12 amino acids long. V was pared by 7 bases and J by 6 bases, with 10 bases between. Here the CDR3 DNA reads TGTGCCAGCATGGATCGGGGCAATGAGCAGTTCTTC. Translating gives CASMDRGNEQFF.

The rearrangement uses TRBV15 and TRBJ2-3, with unresolved D. The CDR3 is 15 amino acids. The V end was cut by 0 bases, the J end by 5 bases, with 12 bases between. CDR1 is LNHNV and CDR2 is YYDKDF in the germline V gene (reference sequence). As DNA, the CDR3 is TGTGCCACCAGCAGAGATGAAGTCGCCGGAGATACGCAGTATTTT. Its translation is CATSRDEVAGDTQYF.

The chain combines TRBV2 with TRBJ1-1; tentatively, D is TRBD1 (6 bases). Trimming shortened V by 4 bases and J by 0 bases, and 15 bases separated the two germline ends. Germline CDR1 SNHLY, CDR2 FYNNEI. CDR3 size: 16 residues. The CDR3 DNA reads as TGTGCCAGCAGTGGAGGGGGAGTACTAATGAACACTGAAGCTTTCTTT. Its protein is CASSGGGVLMNTEAFF.

The chain joins TRBV30 to TRBJ2-5; D is possibly TRBD2 (6 bases). Between the trimmed V and J ends, which lost 5 bases and 5 bases, there was a span of 12 bases. This CDR3 region has 12 residues. CDR1 and CDR2 from the germline V gene are GTSNPN and SVGIG (reference sequence). Written as DNA, the CDR3 is TGTGCCTGGTCCCAGGAGGGTGAGACCCAGTACTTC. The encoded protein is CAWSQEGETQYF. Full variable domain (remainder filled in from reference TRBV30 and TRBJ2-5): SQTIHQWPATLVQPVGSPLSLECTVEGTSNPNLYWYRQAAGRGLQLLFYSVGIGQISSEVPQNLSASRPQDRQFILSSKKLLLSDSGFYLCAWSQEGETQYFGPGTRLLVL.

The sample holds a few counts of this clone. The CDR3 nucleotides are TGCAGCGTAGACGCCGGGACAGGGTTTCACGAGCAGTACTTC. This translates into CSVDAGTGFHEQYF. The chain is built from TRBV29-1 and TRBJ2-7; 9 positions agree with TRBD1. CDR1 and CDR2 (germline): SQVTM, ANQGSEA. The CDR3 extends over 14 amino acids. The junction had 11 bases not matched to a gene; V was cut back by 6 bases and J by 5 bases.

The chain joins TRBV29-1 to TRBJ1-4; a weak D match, TRBD1 (6 bases). Germline CDR1 reads SQVTM; CDR2 reads ANQGSEA. Deletions cut 7 bases from V and 2 bases from J, with 14 bases between. CDR3 length: 14 residues. CDR3 nucleotides: TGCAGCGGTAAGACAGGCGGGACTAATGAAAAACTGTTTTTT. This codes for CSGKTGGTNEKLFF.